The 30 T cell receptor beta chains reported below all come from one sample, sequenced in a study of CD8+CD57+ T cells in acquired aplastic anemia (dated by TCRdb to the late 2010s). The data were produced on an Illumina HiSeq 2000. Profiling of TCR beta VDJ combinations and CDR3 sequences used genomic DNA as the template. TCRdb took the public reads, trimmed them with fastp at Q25, ran MiXCR for clone calling and kept in-frame beta chains. For every CDR3 protein sequence, its rows merge into one entry that carries the most common genes and DNA. The sample data list approximately 200,000 distinct CDR3 sequences, and about half of these were observed just once. Around a sixth of the sample goes to the ten largest clones. The sequenced sample consisted of sorted CD4+, CD8+, or CD8+CD57+ T cells (not recorded which) from PBMCs. These receptors originate from a human donor in good health, serving as a control.

The chain employs TRBV7-9 and TRBJ1-5, with D possibly TRBD1 on 6 matching bases. With 5 bases removed from V and 7 bases from J, the gap between germline ends came to 15 bases. This CDR3 is 14 amino acids long. Looked up from germline, CDR1 is SEHNR and CDR2 is FQNEAQ (reference sequence). CDR3: CASSVGGEGQPQHF. Written as DNA, the CDR3 is TGTGCCAGCAGCGTAGGGGGGGAGGGGCAGCCCCAGCATTTT. Full variable domain (rest looked up from reference TRBV7-9 and TRBJ1-5): DTGVSQNPRHKITKRGQNVTFRCDPISEHNRLYWYRQTLGQGPEFLTYFQNEAQLEKSRLLSDRFSAERPKGSFSTLEIQRTEQGDSAMYLCASSVGGEGQPQHFGDGTRLSIL.

With respect to this clonotype: The junction differs from germline at one of its ends, possibly a read error. This chain joins TRBV7-2 and TRBJ2-2, with a tentative D call TRBD2 (5 bases). Germline assignment: CDR1 SGHTA and CDR2 FQGNSA. CDR3 length: 13 amino acids. CDR3 region: CASSSPNTGELSW. CDR3 coding DNA: TGTGCCAGCAGCTCCCCGAACACCGGGGAGCTGTCTTGG.

This clonotype has just a few counts. The J gene is TRBJ2-5, the V gene TRBV6-2 or TRBV6-3; a possible D gene is TRBD2 (5 bases). CDR3 length equals 14 residues. The V gene lost 0 bases and the J gene lost 9 bases, with 14 bases spanning the gap. Germline V CDR1 and CDR2: MNHEY, SVGEGT. CDR3 in DNA: TGTGCCAGCAGTTACTCGCCCCCCGCCGGGGCCCAGTACTTC. Its translation is CASSYSPPAGAQYF.

The table lists this clonotype with many counts. The genes are TRBV20-1 and TRBJ2-4; D gene uncertain. Germline CDR1 reads DFQATT; CDR2 reads SNEGSKA (reference sequence). This CDR3 contains 12 residues. V was clipped by 3 bases and J by 9 bases, with 12 bases between them. CDR3 sequence reads: CSASNPSFIQYF. CDR3 nucleotides: TGCAGTGCTAGTAACCCCTCATTCATTCAGTACTTC.

This rearrangement joins TRBV10-3 to TRBJ1-2, with TRBD1 identical over 7 bases. J lost 0 bases, V lost 5 bases, and 3 bases had no gene match. The CDR3 is 14 residues long. Germline V gene sequence: CDR1 ENHRY, CDR2 SYGVKD. The CDR3 nucleotides read TGTGCCATCAGTCTCCAGGGGGCTAACTATGGCTACACCTTC. The encoded protein is CAISLQGANYGYTF.

The V and J genes are TRBV5-1 and TRBJ2-5; D perhaps matches TRBD1 (5 bases). The DNA end is a closer match to TRBJ2-7, so the J assignment may be wrong. CDR1 is SGHRS and CDR2 is YFSETQ in the germline V gene. This CDR3 region has 14 residues. The CDR3 nucleotides read TGCGCCAGCAGCTTCTTACAGGACACGGACGAGCAGTACTTC. Its translation: CASSFLQDTDEQYF.

This clonotype was found a few times. The chain employs TRBV14 and TRBJ1-4; D is undetermined. V was trimmed by 0 bases and J by 7 bases, leaving 21 bases between them. In germline, CDR1 is SGHDN, CDR2 FVKESK. The CDR3 covers 18 residues. The CDR3 spells CASSQEISEVRVGEKLFF. DNA for the CDR3: TGTGCCAGCAGCCAAGAAATATCGGAAGTTAGGGTCGGTGAAAAACTGTTTTTT.

The J gene is TRBJ1-1, the V gene TRBV6-4; D is unclear. Germline CDR1 MRHNA, CDR2 SNTAGT. The CDR3 runs to 13 residues. The germline V and J ends were trimmed by 5 bases and 3 bases, with 10 bases remaining between them. As DNA, the CDR3 is TGTGCCAGCAGTCTGGCTTTAGACACTGAAGCTTTCTTT. Its translation is CASSLALDTEAFF.

This rearrangement joins TRBV7-9 to TRBJ2-7; 10 nucleotides align to TRBD1. CDR3 length equals 15 residues. Germline lookup yields CDR1 SEHNR and CDR2 FQNEAQ (reference sequence). J gave up 4 bases and V 0 bases, and 3 bases lay outside the gene matches. The CDR3 nucleotides read TGTGCCAGCAGCTTAGCGTCGGGACAGGGGTACGAGCAGTACTTC. This codes for CASSLASGQGYEQYF.

V is TRBV5-1 and J is TRBJ2-1, with D maybe TRBD2 (5 bases). Deletions cut 4 bases from V and 0 bases from J, with 11 bases between. From germline, CDR1 is SGHRS and CDR2 YFSETQ. This CDR3 comprises 15 residues. In DNA form, the CDR3 reads TGCGCCAGCAGCGCAAGCGGTGTCTCCTACAATGAGCAGTTCTTC. Protein: CASSASGVSYNEQFF. Full variable domain (rest looked up from reference TRBV5-1 and TRBJ2-1): KAGVTQTPRYLIKTRGQQVTLSCSPISGHRSVSWYQQTPGQGLQFLFEYFSETQRNKGNFPGRFSGRQFSNSRSEMNVSTLELGDSALYLCASSASGVSYNEQFFGPGTRLTVL.

A few counts support this clonotype. The genes are TRBV29-1 and TRBJ2-5, with 8 bases identical to TRBD2. Germline V gene sequence: CDR1 SQVTM, CDR2 ANQGSEA. Trimming cost V 5 bases and J 3 bases; bases outside gene matches: 2. There are 12 residues in the CDR3. The CDR3 loop is CSVSGGEETQYF. The CDR3 DNA reads as TGCAGCGTTAGCGGGGGCGAAGAGACCCAGTACTTC.

This chain joins TRBV12-3 or TRBV12-4 and TRBJ2-7, with D possibly TRBD1 on 5 matching bases. V was shortened by 5 bases and J by 2 bases, with 13 bases between the two germline ends. There are 14 residues in the CDR3. CDR3 sequence reads: CASSESDSAYEQYF. The CDR3 DNA is TGTGCCAGCAGTGAGTCTGACAGCGCCTACGAGCAGTACTTC.

Comments on this clonotype: One end of the junction does not line up with germline, which may come from a read error. The chain couples TRBV7-9 to TRBJ1-2; no clear D. The CDR3 length is 12 residues. Per germline, CDR1 SEHNR and CDR2 FQNEAQ (reference sequence). For the CDR3, the DNA is TGCGCCAGCGCGGGCAGAAACTATGGCTACACCTTC. Translated, it gives CASAGRNYGYTF.

The rearrangement uses TRBV20-1 and TRBJ2-3; no clear D gene. CDR1 is DFQATT and CDR2 is SNEGSKA in the germline V gene (reference sequence). The V end was cut by 0 bases, the J end by 2 bases, with 18 bases between. CDR3 size: 17 residues. DNA for the CDR3: TGCAGTGCTAGAGATTCCCCCTACGACCTTAACACAGATACGCAGTATTTT. It translates to CSARDSPYDLNTDTQYF.

The gene calls are TRBV6-5 and TRBJ1-2; D is unclear. Germline CDR1 and CDR2: MNHEY and SVGAGI. The ends were cut back, 10 bases at V and 6 bases at J, with 15 bases in the middle. The CDR3 consists of 12 residues. The CDR3 DNA reads TGTGCCACACTACGCCCCCCCCATGGCTACACCTTC. Amino acid sequence: CATLRPPHGYTF.

This chain uses TRBV19 with TRBJ1-2, with 10 bases lining up with TRBD1. CDR1 and CDR2 (germline): LNHDA, SQIVND (reference sequence). J gave up 8 bases and V 7 bases, and 7 bases lay outside the gene matches. The CDR3 consists of 13 residues. The CDR3 DNA reads as TGTGCCAGTATAAGGGGACAGGGGAGCGGCTACACCTTC. This codes for CASIRGQGSGYTF.

There are many counts of this clonotype. A read error may produce the germline difference seen at one junction end. The chain joins TRBV7-7 to TRBJ1-4; 7 bases map to TRBD1. Germline CDR1 and CDR2: SSHAT and FNYEAQ (reference sequence). This CDR3 region has 15 residues. The CDR3 nucleotides are TGTGCTAGCAGCTTAGGGGGCACAACTAATGAAAAACTGTTTTTT. Encoded protein: CASSLGGTTNEKLFF.

The gene calls are TRBV20-1 and TRBJ2-3, with a weak D call TRBD2 (5 bases). Germline-derived CDR1 and CDR2 are DFQATT and SNEGSKA (reference sequence). The CDR3 is 14 residues long. The germline V and J ends were trimmed by 1 base and 0 bases, with 8 bases remaining between them. The CDR3, as DNA: TGCAGTGCTAGAGCGGGGAGCAGCACAGATACGCAGTATTTT. Encoded protein: CSARAGSSTDTQYF.

The rearrangement uses TRBV7-9 and TRBJ2-3, with D perhaps TRBD1 (6 bases). Germline-derived CDR1 and CDR2 are SEHNR and FQNEAQ (reference sequence). Trimming removed 1 base at V and 13 bases at J, with 12 bases between. The CDR3 is made up of 12 amino acids. The CDR3 region has the DNA TGTGCCAGCAGCTTAGTACAGGGCCTCGAGTATTTT. Its protein is CASSLVQGLEYF.

This clonotype was seen at least ten times. The V call is TRBV11-2, the J call TRBJ1-2; D is undetermined. The CDR3 spans 14 residues. Germline V CDR1 and CDR2: SGHAT, FQNNGV. The V and J ends lost 5 bases and 0 bases respectively, with 10 bases between them. CDR3 sequence: CASSDRRTNYGYTF. The CDR3 DNA reads TGTGCCAGCAGCGACCGCAGAACTAACTATGGCTACACCTTC.

The chain recombines TRBV29-1 with TRBJ2-3, with D perhaps matching TRBD2 (6 bases). The germline CDR1 and CDR2 sequences are SQVTM and ANQGSEA. The CDR3 totals 15 residues. V was pared by 6 bases and J by 11 bases, with 27 bases between. CDR3 region: CSVQPGTLTDNEQYF. The CDR3 DNA reads TGCAGCGTGCAGCCCGGGACTCTGACCGACAATGAGCAGTATTTT.

Ten or more counts support this clonotype. V is TRBV7-2 and J is TRBJ2-3; 7 nucleotides agree with TRBD1. Trimming removed 5 bases from V and 0 bases from J; junction bases left unmatched: 23. The CDR3 contains 21 residues. Looked up from germline, CDR1 is SGHTA and CDR2 is FQGNSA. CDR3 nucleotide sequence: TGTGCCAGCAGCCTGACAGCAACAGGGGCCGCGAAACTACTGAGCACAGATACGCAGTATTTT. This sequence encodes CASSLTATGAAKLLSTDTQYF. The complete variable domain, with remaining parts taken from reference TRBV7-2 and TRBJ2-3, reads GAGVSQSPSNKVTEKGKDVELRCDPISGHTALYWYRQSLGQGLEFLIYFQGNSAPDKSGLPSDRFSAERTGGSVSTLTIQRTQQEDSAVYLCASSLTATGAAKLLSTDTQYFGPGTRLTVL.

Concerning this clonotype: No conserved phenylalanine or tryptophan ends this CDR3, so it is likely a read error. This rearrangement joins TRBV6-1 to TRBJ2-2, with D hard to call. CDR1 is MNHNS, CDR2 SASEGT, per germline. This CDR3 comprises 16 residues. Trimming took 2 bases from V and 2 from J, leaving 12 bases between them. The CDR3 DNA follows: TGTGCCAGCAGTGAATATTCAGTCAGTAACACCGGGGAGCTGTTTCTT. This sequence encodes CASSEYSVSNTGELFL.

In this sample, this clonotype turned up once. This chain joins TRBV2 and TRBJ1-1; 7 bases agree with TRBD1. CDR3 length: 14 residues. Germline assignment: CDR1 SNHLY and CDR2 FYNNEI. With 6 bases clipped from V and 0 bases from J, the junction kept 4 bases outside the gene matches. In nucleotides, the CDR3 is TGTGCCAGCAGGGAGGGACAGCTGAACACTGAAGCTTTCTTT. It encodes CASREGQLNTEAFF.

This clonotype appeared many times. The chain employs TRBV9 and TRBJ2-1; 8 positions match TRBD1. The J segment lost 0 bases and the V segment lost 5 bases, leaving 10 bases of the junction unmatched. Germline CDR1 and CDR2: SGDLS and YYNGEE. The CDR3 spans 17 residues. The DNA for the CDR3 is TGTGCCAGCAGTACCCCCACAGGGGGAAGCTCCTACAATGAGCAGTTCTTC. It specifies CASSTPTGGSSYNEQFF. The whole variable domain, remainder taken from reference TRBV9 and TRBJ2-1, is DSGVTQTPKHLITATGQRVTLRCSPRSGDLSVYWYQQSLDQGLQFLIQYYNGEERAKGNILERFSAQQFPDLHSELNLSSLELGDSALYFCASSTPTGGSSYNEQFFGPGTRLTVL.

At least ten counts were recorded for this clonotype. The chain has TRBV28 and TRBJ1-6; 8 bases align to TRBD1. This CDR3 contains 12 residues. V trimming: 6 bases; J trimming: 9 bases; junction bases outside the gene matches: 1. The germline V gene encodes CDR1 MDHEN and CDR2 SYDVKM. The CDR3 sequence: CASSGQGSPLHF. CDR3 nucleotides: TGTGCCAGCAGCGGACAGGGTTCACCCCTCCACTTT. Based on the CDR3 plus reference TRBV28 and TRBJ1-6, the full variable domain is DVKVTQSSRYLVKRTGEKVFLECVQDMDHENMFWYRQDPGLGLRLIYFSYDVKMKEKGDIPEGYSVSREKKERFSLILESASTNQTSMYLCASSGQGSPLHFGNGTRLTVT.

As concerns this clonotype: Being one base from a much bigger clone, this may be a read error. The V call is TRBV11-2, the J call TRBJ1-1; D unclear. Germline assignment: CDR1 SGHAT and CDR2 FQNNGV. Trimming took off 4 bases at V and 3 bases at J, with 9 bases between the two ends. The CDR3 is made up of 13 amino acids. The CDR3 loop is CASSSVVYTEAFF. The CDR3 DNA is TGTGCCAGCAGCTCAGTTGTGTACACTGAAGCTTTCTTT.

This clonotype showed up many times. The chain is built from TRBV7-8 and TRBJ2-7; a weak D match, TRBD1 (6 bases). V lost 3 bases and J 8 bases, leaving 20 bases between the germline ends. The length of the CDR3 is 15 residues. Germline V gives CDR1 SGHVS, CDR2 FQNEAQ. The DNA of the CDR3 is TGTGCCAGCAGCTTTTCAGTGAGCGAGGGGGTGAAGCAGTACTTC. Encoded protein: CASSFSVSEGVKQYF.

On this clonotype itself: The germline gene is not matched at one end of the junction; a read error may be the cause. V gene TRBV6-6 combines with J gene TRBJ1-1; 8 bases map to TRBD1. This CDR3 has 18 residues. Germline V CDR1 and CDR2: MNHNY, SVGAGI (reference sequence). In nucleotides, the CDR3 is TGTGCCAGCAGTTACTCCCATTCCGGGACAGGCTTTAACATTGAAGCTTTCTTT. Translating it yields CASSYSHSGTGFNIEAFF.

At least ten counts were recorded for this clonotype. This chain joins TRBV7-2 and TRBJ1-5, with 9 bases lining up with TRBD1. Looked up from germline, CDR1 is SGHTA and CDR2 is FQGNSA. J lost 5 bases, V lost 4 bases, and 3 bases had no gene match. The CDR3 has 14 residues. The DNA of the CDR3 is TGTGCCAGCAGCTCGGGACAGGGAGATCAGCCCCAGCATTTT. Translating it yields CASSSGQGDQPQHF. Filled out from reference TRBV7-2 and TRBJ1-5, the complete variable domain reads GAGVSQSPSNKVTEKGKDVELRCDPISGHTALYWYRQSLGQGLEFLIYFQGNSAPDKSGLPSDRFSAERTGGSVSTLTIQRTQQEDSAVYLCASSSGQGDQPQHFGDGTRLSIL.